At least ten counts were recorded for the clone carrying this TCR beta chain. The CDR3 extends over 16 amino acids. Trimming at V came to 0 bases and at J to 0 bases, leaving 2 bases not matched to a gene. Germline values: CDR1 SGHRS, CDR2 YFSETQ. This entry comes from a study of spatial heterogeneity in lung cancer. Study-wide background: Consistent detection of more beta-chain than alpha-chain sequences was observed. The average count in raw reads for each unique TCR and UMI combination exceeded 8.5 appearances.

Time point indicated: sample taken at primary tumor resection. No cells were sorted before sequencing. The whole RNA sequenced was extracted from tumor, nontumor lung or frozen PBMC. From the 5' RACE reads, TCRdb called clonotypes with MiXCR, one entry per CDR3 protein. The sample lists 60,000 to 80,000 distinct CDR3 sequences; roughly 15% were seen once. This receptor was taken from a male donor with early-stage non-small cell lung cancer. The chain combines TRBV5-1 with TRBJ1-3; TRBD1 matches at 8 bases. The input for sequencing was PBMCs, taken at surgery. Here the CDR3 DNA reads TGCGCCAGCAGCTTGGCGGGACAGGACTCTGGAAACACCATATATTTT. Residues: CASSLAGQDSGNTIYF.